A few counts support the clone carrying this T cell receptor beta chain. What it recognizes is unknown. The data were taken from a study of cytomegalovirus exposure and HLA in healthy donors. Study-wide results and caveats: An analysis done earlier found most TCR beta V segments productive about 87% or about 30% of the time. The authors considered a cluster of highly shared sequence variants likely to be a sequencing artifact.

Primers for the PCR totalled 60 Vbeta and 13 Jbeta. Sequencing used immunoSEQ multiplex PCR; TCRdb keeps in-frame clones, though not all of them. This sample carries roughly 120,000 clones, approximately 8.8% of them seen once, and the ten largest clones take 5% to 7%. V was shortened by 5 bases and J by 3 bases, with 16 bases between the two germline ends. CDR3 length: 16 amino acids. The germline V gene has CDR1 SNHLY and CDR2 FYNNEI. The chain carries TRBV2 and TRBJ2-2; D not resolved. Sequenced material: PBMCs. The receptor comes from a middle-aged man in good health and CMV-seronegative. The CDR3 spells CASSPNQDTYTGELFF. CDR3 DNA: TGTGCCAGCAGTCCCAATCAAGACACCTACACCGGGGAGCTGTTTTTT.